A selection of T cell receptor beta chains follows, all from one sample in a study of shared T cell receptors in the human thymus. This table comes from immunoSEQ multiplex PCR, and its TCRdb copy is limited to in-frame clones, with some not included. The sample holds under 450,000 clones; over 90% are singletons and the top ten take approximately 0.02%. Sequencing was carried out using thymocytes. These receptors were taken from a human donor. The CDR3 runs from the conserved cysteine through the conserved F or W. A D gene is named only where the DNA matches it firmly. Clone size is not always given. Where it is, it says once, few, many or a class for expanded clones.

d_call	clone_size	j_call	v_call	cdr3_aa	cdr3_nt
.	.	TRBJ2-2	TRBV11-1	CASSLVGGVIRELFF	TGTGCCAGCAGCTTAGTGGGCGGGGTAATTCGGGAGCTGTTTTTT
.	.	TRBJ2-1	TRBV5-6	CASSLVREQFF	TGTGCCAGCAGCTTGGTGCGGGAGCAGTTCTTC
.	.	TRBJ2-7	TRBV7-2	CASSLSWGSGEQYF	TGTGCCAGCAGCTTAAGTTGGGGTTCAGGGGAGCAGTACTTC
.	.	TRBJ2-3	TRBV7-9	CASSPLLTDTQYF	TGTGCCAGCAGCCCTCTACTAACAGATACGCAGTATTTT
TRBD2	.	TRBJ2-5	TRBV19	CASSLWTSGYETQYF	TGTGCCAGTAGTCTATGGACTAGCGGGTATGAGACCCAGTACTTC
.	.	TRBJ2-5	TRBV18	CASSLTDWETQYF	TGTGCCAGCTCACTAACTGATTGGGAGACCCAGTACTTC
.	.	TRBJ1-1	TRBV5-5	CASSSTVMNTEAFF	TGTGCCAGCAGCTCGACAGTGATGAACACTGAAGCTTTCTTT
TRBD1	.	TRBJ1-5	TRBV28	CASSYGDRGPQHF	TGTGCCAGCAGTTACGGGGACAGGGGGCCGCAGCATTTT
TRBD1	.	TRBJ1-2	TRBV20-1	CSVDDRGGYTF	TGCAGTGTTGACGACAGGGGTGGCTACACCTTC
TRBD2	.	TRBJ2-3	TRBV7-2	CASSVSSGSVRATHTQYF	TGTGCCAGCAGCGTTTCTAGCGGGAGCGTAAGGGCCACGCATACGCAGTATTTT
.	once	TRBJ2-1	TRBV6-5	CASSPVGVPYNEQFF	TGTGCCAGCAGCCCGGTCGGGGTTCCCTACAATGAGCAGTTCTTC
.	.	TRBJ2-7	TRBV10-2	CASSYRVLSYEQYF	TGCGCCAGCTCGTACAGGGTGCTCTCCTACGAGCAGTACTTC
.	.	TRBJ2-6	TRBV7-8	CASSLFRVSSGANVLTF	TGTGCCAGCAGCTTATTCAGAGTTTCCTCTGGGGCCAACGTCCTGACTTTC
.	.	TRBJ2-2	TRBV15	CATSSGVGTGELFF	TGTGCCACCAGCTCTGGAGTTGGCACCGGGGAGCTGTTTTTT
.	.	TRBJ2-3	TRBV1	CTSFRGERKTDTQYF	TGCACAAGCTTCCGGGGGGAGCGAAAGACAGATACGCAGTATTTT
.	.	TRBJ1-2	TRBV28	CASSLSGVGNYGYTF	TGTGCCAGCAGTTTATCGGGGGTTGGAAACTATGGCTACACCTTC
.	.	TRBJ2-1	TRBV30	CAWSEGNEQFF	TGTGCCTGGAGTGAAGGCAATGAGCAGTTCTTC
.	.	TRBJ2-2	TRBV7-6	CASSLAQNTGELFF	TGTGCCAGCAGCTTAGCGCAGAACACCGGGGAGCTGTTTTTT
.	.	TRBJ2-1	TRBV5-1	CASSPEGHEQFF	TGCGCCAGCAGCCCGGAGGGCCATGAGCAGTTCTTC
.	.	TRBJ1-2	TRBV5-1	CASTITLGGGYTF	TGCGCCAGCACCATTACCCTGGGGGGAGGCTACACCTTC
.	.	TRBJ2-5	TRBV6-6	CASSPPTGIETQYF	TGTGCCAGCAGCCCCCCCACGGGTATAGAGACCCAGTACTTC
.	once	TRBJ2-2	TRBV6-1	CASSEAHPQTGELFF	TGTGCCAGCAGTGAAGCCCACCCCCAGACCGGGGAGCTGTTTTTT
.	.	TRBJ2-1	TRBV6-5	CASTQGSSYNEQFF	TGTGCCAGCACCCAAGGGAGCTCCTACAATGAGCAGTTCTTC
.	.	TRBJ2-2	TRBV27	CASSFGGELFF	TGTGCCAGCAGTTTCGGCGGGGAGCTGTTTTTT
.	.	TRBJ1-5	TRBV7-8	CASSLAPSGRTHQPQHF	TGTGCCAGCAGCTTAGCCCCCTCGGGGAGAACTCATCAGCCCCAGCATTTT
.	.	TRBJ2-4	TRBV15	CATSSGAAKNIQYF	TGTGCCACCAGCTCGGGAGCAGCCAAAAACATTCAGTACTTC
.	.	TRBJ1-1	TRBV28	CASSFQTMNTEAFF	TGTGCCAGCAGTTTTCAGACTATGAACACTGAAGCTTTCTTT
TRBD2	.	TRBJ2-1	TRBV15	CATSTHPRKLAGEDNEQFF	TGTGCCACCAGCACACATCCCCGTAAACTAGCGGGGGAAGACAATGAGCAGTTCTTC